The subject of this entry is one T cell receptor beta chain. The V gene lost 4 bases and the J gene lost 0 bases, with 11 bases spanning the gap. The length of the CDR3 is 14 residues. The V gene's germline CDR1 is SGHDT and CDR2 YYEEEE. This record belongs to a study of blood T cell repertoires in COVID-19. Study summary: Samples came from the United States, Italy and Spain, spanning acute and convalescent COVID-19. Nucleic acid was either cDNA or gDNA, and it came from T cells, B-cell-depleted T cells, or PBMCs.

Seattle's enrolled individuals joined amid active infection and were then monitored longitudinally. Original methodology: Using reference gene primer amplification, nucleated cell counts were estimated. Assay: immunoSEQ multiplex PCR; the TCRdb copy retains only in-frame clones and omits some. The DNA was the basis for D and trimming; V, J and clone size are from that table. The profile shows 250,000 to 350,000 clones, around 85% of them singletons. The sequence was obtained from a human donor with COVID-19, enrolled during active disease. The donor label of this sample is uncertain. Source material: peripheral blood. This chain uses TRBV5-6 with TRBJ2-7; tentative D call: TRBD1 (5 bases). CDR3 sequence (DNA): TGTGCCAGCAGCCCCAGGGCTTTCTCCTACGAGCAGTACTTC. As protein: CASSPRAFSYEQYF.